This record concerns one T cell receptor (beta chain) sequence. The antigen is unknown. Germline CDR1 is SGHTA and CDR2 is FQGTGA. CDR3 length: 15 amino acids. V lost 4 bases and J lost 0, with 11 bases in between. Preparation of the TCRbeta library was carried out with unique molecular identifiers. TCRdb reprocessed the PCR reads with MiXCR, giving one entry per CDR3 protein. The sample shows around 800,000 distinct CDR3 sequences, approximately 15% of them seen only once. This record comes from a study of T-cell reconstitution after alpha-beta-depleted transplantation in children. Broader study findings: T cells produced anew were the main source of T-cell counts and diversity one year after transplant.

This TCR derives from a male patient between 10 and 17 years old who had a stem cell transplant for acute lymphoblastic leukemia, so the T cells may come from the graft donor. The sample here was PBMCs, mostly from graft donor cells, taken 360 days after TCRalphabeta/CD19-depleted stem cell transplant. The chain employs TRBV7-3 and TRBJ2-3; the D is unclear. The CDR3 DNA follows: TGTGCCAGCAGCTCCCTAGGTTCTAGCACAGATACGCAGTATTTT. Its translation is CASSSLGSSTDTQYF.